The sequence of this T cell receptor beta chain was determined in a study of immune characterization of retroperitoneal liposarcoma. TCRdb fed the PCR reads into MiXCR, producing one record per CDR3 protein. Of fewer than 3,000 distinct CDR3 sequences in the sample, around 44% were seen once. Germline lookup yields CDR1 MNHNS and CDR2 SASEGT. The CDR3 length is 15 residues. After removal of 6 bases from V and 3 bases from J, the junction contained 6 bases not matched to a gene. The chain is built from TRBV6-1 and TRBJ2-3; 10 nucleotides agree with TRBD2. This TCR was recovered from a male donor with retroperitoneal liposarcoma. Material: tumor tissue. The CDR3 sequence is CASRKPGLATDTQYF. For the CDR3, the DNA is TGTGCCAGCAGGAAACCGGGACTAGCGACAGATACGCAGTATTTT.